These 24 T cell receptor beta chains came from one sample sequenced in a study of cytomegalovirus exposure and HLA in healthy donors (dated by TCRdb to the late 2010s). The library was obtained by the immunoSEQ multiplex PCR assay. The multiplex PCR relied on a mix of 60 forward primers for TCR Vbeta segments and 13 reverse primers for TCR Jbeta segments. This immuneACCESS table, as held by TCRdb, lists in-frame sequences with V and J called but not all clones. Of the missing ones, under half trace to an unresolved V gene in checked studies; the others have no known cause. The sample records about 130,000 clones, 60% to 85% of which are singletons. Clones ranked in the top ten supply around 1.9% of the sample. Specimen: PBMCs. These receptors were obtained from a woman in her thirties or forties in good health and CMV-seronegative.

This chain connects TRBV29-1 to TRBJ1-3; D ambiguous. Per the germline V gene, CDR1 is SQVTM and CDR2 is ANQGSEA. This CDR3 comprises 14 residues. The germline V and J ends were trimmed by 6 bases and 0 bases, with 12 bases remaining between them. The CDR3 loop reads CSVGLGSSGNTIYF. CDR3 DNA sequence: TGCAGCGTCGGACTGGGTTCCTCTGGAAACACCATATATTTT.

This clone has a single count. This rearrangement joins TRBV19 to TRBJ2-2; 8 nucleotides agree with TRBD1. Germline assignment: CDR1 LNHDA and CDR2 SQIVND (reference sequence). V trimming: 3 bases; J trimming: 7 bases; junction bases outside the gene matches: 4. CDR3 length equals 14 residues. The DNA for the CDR3 is TGTGCCAGTAGTATCAGGGGGCAGGGCGGGGAGCTGTTTTTT. Residues: CASSIRGQGGELFF. Together with reference TRBV19 and TRBJ2-2, the CDR3 gives the full variable domain: DGGITQSPKYLFRKEGQNVTLSCEQNLNHDAMYWYRQDPGQGLRLIYYSQIVNDFQKGDIAEGYSVSREKKESFPLTVTSAQKNPTAFYLCASSIRGQGGELFFGEGSRLTVL.

The CDR3 is CASSSRQGPNEKLFF. CDR3 bases: TGTGCCAGCAGTTCCCGACAGGGACCTAATGAAAAACTGTTTTTT. This chain uses TRBV6-5 with TRBJ1-4; 7 bases are a match to TRBD1. V lost 4 bases and J lost 3; bases outside the gene matches: 5. Germline assignment: CDR1 MNHEY and CDR2 SVGAGI. The length of the CDR3 is 15 residues.

The chain links TRBV11-2 to TRBJ2-1; maybe TRBD1 (7 bases). Germline V gene sequence: CDR1 SGHAT, CDR2 FQNNGV. This CDR3 has 17 residues. Trimming took off 2 bases at V and 1 base at J, with 15 bases between the two ends. The CDR3 nucleotides are TGTGCCAGCAGCTTAACGCGGGACAGTTGGTCCTACAATGAGCAGTTCTTC. It specifies CASSLTRDSWSYNEQFF.

The chain carries TRBV27 and TRBJ2-7; 7 nucleotides align to TRBD2. CDR1 MNHEY and CDR2 SMNVEV come from the germline V gene (reference sequence). The CDR3 is made up of 14 amino acids. V trimming: 2 bases; J trimming: 1 base; junction bases outside the gene matches: 2. CDR3 nucleotides: TGTGCCAGCAGTTTAGGGCGGGGGTCCTACGAGCAGTACTTC. Translating gives CASSLGRGSYEQYF.

The chain carries TRBV19 and TRBJ2-4; 8 positions match TRBD2. This CDR3 contains 19 residues. V gave up 5 bases and J gave up 3 bases; unmatched junction bases: 18. Germline lookup yields CDR1 LNHDA and CDR2 SQIVND (reference sequence). The CDR3 DNA reads TGTGCCAGTAGTGGATTTGGCGGGAGGACATCACCGGTCAAAAACATTCAGTACTTC. It yields the protein CASSGFGGRTSPVKNIQYF.

The CDR3 reads CASSGLAGYTDTQYF. DNA for the CDR3: TGTGCCAGCAGCGGACTAGCGGGGTACACAGATACGCAGTATTTT. The V and J genes are TRBV9 and TRBJ2-3, with 11 bases identical to TRBD2. The V and J ends lost 3 bases and 2 bases, in that order; junction bases with no gene match: 2. Germline CDR1 is SGDLS and CDR2 is YYNGEE. The CDR3 loop spans 15 amino acids.

The CDR3 sequence: CASTQTTYGYTF. In DNA, the CDR3 is TGTGCCAGCACACAGACAACCTATGGCTACACCTTC. This chain connects TRBV6-1 to TRBJ1-2; D ambiguous. Germline V gene sequence: CDR1 MNHNS, CDR2 SASEGT. This CDR3 has 12 residues. Trimming left V 7 bases short and J 4 bases short, with 10 bases between.

The genes are TRBV2 and TRBJ1-5; TRBD1 aligns across 12 bases. The V segment lost 6 bases and the J segment 0 bases; nucleotides outside the gene matches: 6. This CDR3 comprises 17 residues. From germline, CDR1 is SNHLY and CDR2 FYNNEI. CDR3 protein: CASSTGTGGYSNQPQHF. Written as DNA, the CDR3 is TGTGCCAGCAGCACCGGGACAGGGGGCTATAGCAATCAGCCCCAGCATTTT.

The genes are TRBV11-3 and TRBJ2-7; D not resolved. Germline CDR1 reads SGHNT; CDR2 reads YENEEA. V was pared by 1 base and J by 4 bases, with 8 bases between. CDR3 length equals 13 residues. CDR3 nucleotides: TGTGCCAGCAGCTTAGGACTCGAATACGAGCAGTACTTC. It is translated as CASSLGLEYEQYF. The full variable domain, in which reference TRBV11-3 and TRBJ2-7 provide the parts outside the CDR3, is EAGVVQSPRYKIIEKKQPVAFWCNPISGHNTLYWYLQNLGQGPELLIRYENEEAVDDSQLPKDRFSAERLKGVDSTLKIQPAELGDSAVYLCASSLGLEYEQYFGPGTRLTVT.

This rearrangement joins TRBV15 to TRBJ2-7; 16 nucleotides align to TRBD2. V gave up 4 bases and J gave up 4 bases; unmatched junction bases: 10. Germline V lookup: CDR1 LNHNV, CDR2 YYDKDF (reference sequence). The CDR3 loop spans 18 amino acids. CDR3 protein: CATSTLRAGLAGGYEQYF. CDR3 nucleotides: TGTGCCACCAGCACCCTGAGGGCGGGACTAGCGGGAGGGTACGAGCAGTACTTC.

CDR3 bases: TGCGCCAGCAGTCAACTTGTGGACACTGAAGCTTTCTTT. It encodes CASSQLVDTEAFF. The chain links TRBV10-2 to TRBJ1-1; D not certain. V lost 5 bases to trimming and J lost 3 bases, with 10 bases between them. CDR1 is WSHSY, CDR2 SAAADI, per germline. This CDR3 contains 13 residues.

The gene calls are TRBV15 and TRBJ1-1; D remains ambiguous. In germline, CDR1 is LNHNV, CDR2 YYDKDF (reference sequence). V lost 0 bases and J 6 bases, leaving 11 bases between the germline ends. This CDR3 region has 14 residues. The CDR3 loop reads CATSRDREGPEAFF. In nucleotides, the CDR3 is TGTGCCACCAGCAGAGATCGGGAGGGCCCTGAAGCTTTCTTT.

This clone was picked up a small number of times. The chain combines TRBV30 with TRBJ1-6; 8 bases are a match to TRBD1. Germline CDR1 GTSNPN, CDR2 SVGIG (reference sequence). The length of the CDR3 is 13 residues. The J segment lost 7 bases and the V segment lost 5 bases, leaving 4 bases of the junction unmatched. The CDR3 DNA sequence: TGTGCCTGGCAGACAGGGGTGAATTCACCCCTCCACTTT. Residues: CAWQTGVNSPLHF.

V usage is TRBV28 and J usage is TRBJ2-3; D may be TRBD2 (6 bases). The V and J ends lost 3 bases and 3 bases respectively, with 25 bases between them. CDR1 and CDR2 from the germline V gene are MDHEN and SYDVKM. The length of the CDR3 is 19 residues. The CDR3 loop reads CASSFDEETGLAGTDTQYF. CDR3 DNA sequence: TGTGCCAGCAGTTTCGATGAGGAAACAGGCCTCGCGGGGACAGATACGCAGTATTTT.

The chain is built from TRBV19 and TRBJ2-3; 8 bases match TRBD1. Germline V lookup: CDR1 LNHDA, CDR2 SQIVND (reference sequence). This CDR3 has 15 residues. The trim removed 4 bases at V and 5 bases at J, leaving 8 bases unmatched. CDR3 DNA: TGTGCCAGTAGTACACTCAGGGGGCTGATAGATACGCAGTATTTT. Translated, it gives CASSTLRGLIDTQYF.

This chain links TRBV29-1 with TRBJ2-7, with D tentatively TRBD1 (6 bases). V was clipped by 4 bases and J by 7 bases, with 17 bases between them. This CDR3 region has 13 residues. CDR1 and CDR2 from the germline V gene are SQVTM and ANQGSEA. DNA for the CDR3: TGCAGCGTTGCTATTGGGGGCACAGGGGAGCAGTACTTC. Its translation: CSVAIGGTGEQYF.

The genes are TRBV10-3 and TRBJ1-1; a weak D match, TRBD1 (6 bases). Looked up from germline, CDR1 is ENHRY and CDR2 is SYGVKD. The CDR3 is 18 residues long. Trimming shortened V by 0 bases and J by 3 bases, and 20 bases separated the two germline ends. The CDR3 nucleotides are TGTGCCATCAGTGAGTCGGGGACATGGGGGAGTAGAGACACTGAAGCTTTCTTT. Translated, it gives CAISESGTWGSRDTEAFF.

About this clone itself: One end of the junction fails to match germline, which may point to a read error. The DNA of the CDR3 is TGTTCCAGCAGCTTAGAACAGGGAAACTATGGCTACACCTTC. As protein: CSSSLEQGNYGYTF. The chain joins TRBV7-9 to TRBJ1-2, with D perhaps matching TRBD1 (6 bases). Germline V lookup: CDR1 SEHNR, CDR2 FQNEAQ (reference sequence). CDR3 length: 14 amino acids.

V usage is TRBV6-5 and J usage is TRBJ2-7, with 11 bases lining up with TRBD1. J lost 1 base, V lost 6 bases, and 5 bases had no gene match. The CDR3 has 15 residues. Germline CDR1 is MNHEY and CDR2 is SVGAGI. This chain's CDR3 is CASRTGQGASYEQYF. The CDR3 nucleotides are TGTGCCAGCAGGACTGGACAGGGGGCGTCCTACGAGCAGTACTTC.

The chain uses TRBV5-1 and TRBJ2-1; TRBD2 agrees at 12 bases. This CDR3 comprises 17 residues. Losses at the gene ends were 1 base for V and 9 bases for J; bases not matched to a gene: 11. Germline V gene lookup returns CDR1 SGHRS and CDR2 YFSETQ. CDR3 nucleotide sequence: TGCGCCAGCAGCTTGTTGGCTAGCGGGGGGGCCAGGGGTGAGCAGTTCTTC. Its protein is CASSLLASGGARGEQFF.

A remark on this clone: A read error may produce the germline difference seen at one junction end. The rearrangement joins TRBV11-2 to TRBJ1-4, with no clear D. CDR1 is SGHAT and CDR2 is FQNNGV in the germline V gene. This CDR3 is 12 amino acids long. The CDR3 nucleotides are TGTGCCAGCAGCGCCATCAAAGAGGCACTGCTTTTT. Translating gives CASSAIKEALLF.

This rearrangement joins TRBV28 to TRBJ2-1, with TRBD2 matching 13 bases. V lost 0 bases to trimming and J lost 9 bases; unmatched junction nucleotides: 8. This CDR3 has 17 amino acids. CDR1 is MDHEN, CDR2 SYDVKM, per germline. The CDR3 DNA reads TGTGCCAGCAGTTTATGGTCACTAGCGGGGGGGCCGGGTGAGCAGTTCTTC. Its protein product is CASSLWSLAGGPGEQFF. Combining the CDR3 with reference TRBV28 and TRBJ2-1 gives the whole variable domain DVKVTQSSRYLVKRTGEKVFLECVQDMDHENMFWYRQDPGLGLRLIYFSYDVKMKEKGDIPEGYSVSREKKERFSLILESASTNQTSMYLCASSLWSLAGGPGEQFFGPGTRLTVL.

This CDR3 reads CAISESGGTGGDEQYF. In DNA, the CDR3 is TGTGCCATCAGTGAGTCGGGAGGGACAGGGGGCGACGAGCAGTACTTC. This chain links TRBV10-3 with TRBJ2-7; 12 nucleotides match TRBD1. The CDR3 is 16 amino acids. CDR1 and CDR2 from the germline V gene are ENHRY and SYGVKD. The junction had 5 bases not matched to a gene; V was cut back by 0 bases and J by 5 bases.